These 30 T cell receptor beta chains were all obtained from the same sample, sequenced in a study of cytomegalovirus exposure and HLA in healthy donors. With 60 Vbeta and 13 Jbeta primers, the PCR was carried out. Measured with immunoSEQ multiplex PCR; TCRdb has only the in-frame clones, and not every one. Counted here are fewer than 200,000 clones, 80% occurring once; the ten biggest clones make up roughly 5%. The sample was PBMCs. The receptors derive from a man younger than 45 in good health and CMV-seronegative.

The gene calls are TRBV19 and TRBJ2-2; 7 nucleotides align to TRBD2. Germline lookup yields CDR1 LNHDA and CDR2 SQIVND (reference sequence). The CDR3 covers 14 residues. Losses at the gene ends were 8 bases for V and 1 base for J; bases not matched to a gene: 4. The CDR3 spells CASRLAENTGELFF. The CDR3, as DNA: TGTGCCAGTCGGCTAGCGGAGAACACCGGGGAGCTGTTTTTT.

The chain links TRBV7-8 to TRBJ1-1, with D maybe TRBD1 (5 bases). V was pared by 4 bases and J by 0 bases, with 18 bases between. Germline loops: CDR1 SGHVS, CDR2 FQNEAQ. There are 17 residues in the CDR3. CDR3 coding DNA: TGTGCCAGCAGCTACAGGCGGCCCCCCCCCATGAACACTGAAGCTTTCTTT. Its translation: CASSYRRPPPMNTEAFF. The full variable domain, completed using reference TRBV7-8 and TRBJ1-1, is GAGVSQSPRYKVAKRGQDVALRCDPISGHVSLFWYQQALGQGPEFLTYFQNEAQLDKSGLPSDRFFAERPEGSVSTLKIQRTQQEDSAVYLCASSYRRPPPMNTEAFFGQGTRLTVV.

V usage is TRBV13 and J usage is TRBJ2-6; 9 bases are a match to TRBD1. Germline CDR1 is PRHDT and CDR2 is FYEKMQ (reference sequence). V shed 5 bases, J shed 3 bases, and the junction held 8 bases outside the gene matches. The CDR3 is made up of 17 amino acids. CDR3 DNA: TGTGCCAGCAGCCGGGACAGGGAAATTGGTGGGGCCAACGTCCTGACTTTC. Translating it yields CASSRDREIGGANVLTF.

The V gene is TRBV15, the J gene TRBJ2-2, with a possible D match to TRBD1 (6 bases). The CDR3 totals 12 residues. Germline V lookup: CDR1 LNHNV, CDR2 YYDKDF (reference sequence). Trimming shortened V by 5 bases and J by 9 bases, and 10 bases separated the two germline ends. The CDR3 DNA reads TGTGCCACCAGCGCGGACAGACGGGAGCTGTTTTTT. As protein: CATSADRRELFF.

The rearrangement links TRBV5-4 to TRBJ2-5; D is undetermined. The J call may be incorrect, as the DNA end agrees better with TRBJ2-7. The CDR3 is 14 amino acids. CDR1 and CDR2 from the germline V gene are SGHNT and YYREEE (reference sequence). The CDR3 coding sequence is TGTGCCAGCAGTCAAGCATCTCAAGCCTACGAGCAGTACTTC. Protein product: CASSQASQAYEQYF.

The sample holds one count of this clone. J is TRBJ2-1 and V is TRBV15; D remains ambiguous. There are 13 residues in the CDR3. Germline V CDR1 and CDR2: LNHNV, YYDKDF (reference sequence). Trimming removed 4 bases from V and 5 bases from J, with 9 bases in between. The CDR3 DNA reads as TGTGCCACCAGCACTAGACCCCACAATGAGCAGTTCTTC. Translation gives CATSTRPHNEQFF.

The J gene is TRBJ2-7, the V gene TRBV7-9, with D uncertain. This CDR3 spans 13 amino acids. Germline values: CDR1 SEHNR, CDR2 FQNEAQ (reference sequence). V lost 5 bases, J lost 4 bases, and 12 bases lay in between. CDR3 amino acids: CASSLGPLYEQYF. The CDR3 DNA reads as TGTGCCAGCAGCCTGGGCCCTTTGTACGAGCAGTACTTC.

The V call is TRBV5-1, the J call TRBJ2-5, with a tentative D call TRBD1 (5 bases). Looked up from germline, CDR1 is SGHRS and CDR2 is YFSETQ. V was shortened by 6 bases and J by 11 bases, with 26 bases between the two germline ends. The CDR3 is 15 amino acids. The CDR3 DNA sequence: TGCGCCAGCACCCAGGGAAGCGCTAATCCCACCGGGCAGTACTTC. Residues: CASTQGSANPTGQYF.

This clone has a single count. The chain has TRBV18 and TRBJ2-5, with TRBD2 as a possible D gene (5 bases). Germline V gene lookup returns CDR1 KGHSH and CDR2 LQKENI. The CDR3 has 16 residues. Trimming left V 2 bases short and J 1 base short, with 14 bases between. The CDR3 nucleotides read TGTGCCAGCTCACCAAAAAGCGGTGCCGGCCAAGAGACCCAGTACTTC. Protein sequence: CASSPKSGAGQETQYF.

The chain combines TRBV6-4 with TRBJ2-1; 11 nucleotides align to TRBD2. Germline V gives CDR1 MRHNA, CDR2 SNTAGT. Trimming at V came to 11 bases and at J to 6 bases, leaving 3 bases not matched to a gene. This CDR3 has 12 residues. CDR3: CAGTSGANEQFF. The DNA of the CDR3 is TGTGCCGGGACTAGCGGAGCCAATGAGCAGTTCTTC.

The chain couples TRBV29-1 to TRBJ1-4; 7 bases are a match to TRBD1. The V gene end was trimmed by 7 bases and the J gene end by 4 bases; junction bases not matched to a gene: 6. This CDR3 has 13 residues. CDR1 is SQVTM and CDR2 is ANQGSEA in the germline V gene. The CDR3: CSAIQGNNEKLFF. CDR3 in DNA: TGCAGCGCCATACAGGGGAATAATGAAAAACTGTTTTTT.

This clone was recorded a few times. The chain recombines TRBV28 with TRBJ1-6, with TRBD1 matching 7 bases. This CDR3 comprises 17 residues. The V gene end was trimmed by 5 bases and the J gene end by 4 bases; junction bases not matched to a gene: 11. Germline V gene data show CDR1 as MDHEN and CDR2 as SYDVKM. CDR3 in DNA: TGTGCCAGCAGTCCTCGACAGGGTGCCTCTTATAATTCACCCCTCCACTTT. The encoded protein is CASSPRQGASYNSPLHF.

The chain has TRBV5-4 and TRBJ2-5; D might be TRBD1 (5 bases). Trimming took off 1 base at V and 3 bases at J, with 10 bases between the two ends. The CDR3 extends over 14 amino acids. From germline, CDR1 is SGHNT and CDR2 YYREEE (reference sequence). Here the CDR3 DNA reads TGTGCCAGCAGCTTGCGGCAGGGCGAAGAGACCCAGTACTTC. Protein: CASSLRQGEETQYF.

The chain is built from TRBV4-1 and TRBJ1-3; D is possibly TRBD1 (6 bases). This CDR3 is 16 amino acids long. Germline loops: CDR1 MGHRA, CDR2 YSYEKL. V lost 6 bases to trimming and J lost 0 bases, with 15 bases between them. The DNA for the CDR3 is TGCGCCAGCAGGGCGATTGGACAGAGCTCTGGAAACACCATATATTTT. This gives the protein CASRAIGQSSGNTIYF.

The chain employs TRBV19 and TRBJ1-5; no reliable D call. Trimming removed 7 bases at V and 4 bases at J, with 14 bases between. Germline-derived CDR1 and CDR2 are LNHDA and SQIVND (reference sequence). There are 14 residues in the CDR3. Written as DNA, the CDR3 is TGTGCCAGTATGGACTATCCCTCGAATCAGCCCCAGCATTTT. It codes for CASMDYPSNQPQHF.

V usage is TRBV7-9 and J usage is TRBJ2-1, with 9 bases lining up with TRBD2. V shed 4 bases, J shed 1 base, and the junction held 8 bases outside the gene matches. In germline, CDR1 is SEHNR, CDR2 FQNEAQ (reference sequence). CDR3 length: 17 amino acids. The CDR3 DNA is TGTGCCAGCAGCTCCCTGGGAGCGGGGGGTTCCTACAATGAGCAGTTCTTC. Amino acids: CASSSLGAGGSYNEQFF.

The rearrangement links TRBV5-4 to TRBJ2-1; 10 nucleotides match TRBD1. Germline CDR1 and CDR2: SGHNT and YYREEE (reference sequence). The V and J ends lost 3 bases and 9 bases, in that order; junction bases with no gene match: 9. The CDR3 runs to 15 residues. CDR3 region: CASSSFGTGELEQFF. The CDR3 region has the DNA TGTGCCAGCAGCTCATTTGGGACAGGGGAGCTTGAGCAGTTCTTC. Based on the CDR3 plus reference TRBV5-4 and TRBJ2-1, the full variable domain is ETGVTQSPTHLIKTRGQQVTLRCSSQSGHNTVSWYQQALGQGPQFIFQYYREEENGRGNFPPRFSGLQFPNYSSELNVNALELDDSALYLCASSSFGTGELEQFFGPGTRLTVL.

V gene TRBV19 combines with J gene TRBJ1-6; D uncertain. CDR3 length: 16 amino acids. The germline gives CDR1 LNHDA, CDR2 SQIVND (reference sequence). V was clipped by 1 base and J by 7 bases, with 14 bases between them. This chain's CDR3 is CASSIGPATENSPLHF. In DNA form, the CDR3 reads TGTGCCAGTAGTATAGGGCCCGCTACGGAGAATTCACCCCTCCACTTT.

This chain joins TRBV30 and TRBJ2-5; TRBD2 is a possible D gene (5 bases). The CDR3 extends over 15 amino acids. Per the germline V gene, CDR1 is GTSNPN and CDR2 is SVGIG (reference sequence). V dropped 4 bases and J dropped 0 bases, with 15 bases sitting between them. Written as DNA, the CDR3 is TGTGCCTGGATGAAGCGGTCCTGGTACCAAGAGACCCAGTACTTC. As protein: CAWMKRSWYQETQYF.

The chain employs TRBV13 and TRBJ1-2; no reliable D call. Trimming shortened V by 6 bases and J by 0 bases, and 14 bases separated the two germline ends. The germline V gene has CDR1 PRHDT and CDR2 FYEKMQ (reference sequence). The CDR3 runs to 15 residues. Here the CDR3 DNA reads TGTGCCAGCAGGGCGCGGAGGCAGGCTAACTATGGCTACACCTTC. This gives the protein CASRARRQANYGYTF.

The rearrangement joins TRBV2 to TRBJ1-3, with 8 bases matching TRBD1. The CDR3 has 18 residues. Germline lookup yields CDR1 SNHLY and CDR2 FYNNEI. The V segment lost 3 bases and the J segment 3 bases; nucleotides outside the gene matches: 13. Here the CDR3 reads CASSDHRTRTGSGNTIYF. For the CDR3, the DNA is TGTGCCAGCAGTGATCACCGCACACGGACAGGGAGTGGAAACACCATATATTTT.

This clone was observed a few times. The rearrangement uses TRBV7-9 and TRBJ1-1; 8 bases fit TRBD1. This CDR3 has 16 amino acids. J lost 4 bases, V lost 4 bases, and 11 bases had no gene match. In germline, CDR1 is SEHNR, CDR2 FQNEAQ (reference sequence). The CDR3 protein is CASSSWDRTLSTEAFF. CDR3 sequence (DNA): TGTGCCAGCAGCTCTTGGGACAGGACCCTGAGCACTGAAGCTTTCTTT. Full variable domain (outside the CDR3, taken from reference TRBV7-9 and TRBJ1-1): DTGVSQNPRHKITKRGQNVTFRCDPISEHNRLYWYRQTLGQGPEFLTYFQNEAQLEKSRLLSDRFSAERPKGSFSTLEIQRTEQGDSAMYLCASSSWDRTLSTEAFFGQGTRLTVV.

This clone was picked up one time. J is TRBJ2-5 and V is TRBV12-5, with D tentatively TRBD2 (6 bases). The CDR3 contains 15 residues. The V gene lost 4 bases and the J gene lost 9 bases, with 21 bases spanning the gap. Germline CDR1 and CDR2: LGHNT and FRNRAP. The CDR3 nucleotides are TGTGCTAGTGGTTCGTACTACGAGGGACGGGGGTCCCAGTACTTC. This gives the protein CASGSYYEGRGSQYF.

This chain uses TRBV5-8 with TRBJ1-2; TRBD1 might be the D (6 bases). The V gene's germline CDR1 is SGHTS and CDR2 YDEGEE. The CDR3 runs to 13 residues. Deletions cut 1 base from V and 4 bases from J, with 8 bases between. CDR3 DNA: TGTGCCAGCAGCTTGCAGGGGATCTATGGCTACACCTTC. Encoded protein: CASSLQGIYGYTF.

V gene TRBV6-6 combines with J gene TRBJ2-1; 7 bases line up with TRBD2. Germline values: CDR1 MNHNY, CDR2 SVGAGI (reference sequence). The CDR3 consists of 12 residues. J was trimmed by 8 bases and V by 2 bases; bases with no gene match: 0. In DNA form, the CDR3 reads TGTGCCAGCAGTTACGCGGGGGATGAGCAGTTCTTC. This encodes CASSYAGDEQFF.

This rearrangement joins TRBV9 to TRBJ2-3; maybe TRBD2 (6 bases). CDR3 size: 15 residues. Trimming removed 4 bases at V and 7 bases at J, with 19 bases between. The germline V gene has CDR1 SGDLS and CDR2 YYNGEE. The CDR3 loop is CASSLQPGLVYTQYF. CDR3 coding DNA: TGTGCCAGCAGCTTACAACCGGGACTCGTGTATACGCAGTATTTT.

The chain employs TRBV11-2 and TRBJ2-1, with 8 bases aligning to TRBD2. V lost 0 bases, J lost 9 bases, and 7 bases stayed unmatched. The germline V gene encodes CDR1 SGHAT and CDR2 FQNNGV. This CDR3 spans 15 amino acids. The CDR3 nucleotides read TGTGCCAGCAGCTTAGAGGGCGGGGGGCCGGGTGAGCAGTTCTTC. Translation gives CASSLEGGGPGEQFF.

The chain combines TRBV30 with TRBJ2-3; D is perhaps TRBD2 (5 bases). The CDR3 contains 16 residues. CDR1 GTSNPN and CDR2 SVGIG come from the germline V gene (reference sequence). V gave up 0 bases and J gave up 0 bases, with 13 bases separating them. CDR3 sequence reads: CAWSVLGVGSTDTQYF. DNA of the CDR3: TGTGCCTGGAGTGTACTCGGGGTCGGGAGCACAGATACGCAGTATTTT.

This clone has just one count. The V and J genes are TRBV5-8 and TRBJ1-3; D call uncertain. The length of the CDR3 is 14 residues. CDR1 is SGHTS, CDR2 YDEGEE, per germline. Trimming removed 4 bases at V and 0 bases at J, with 8 bases between. CDR3 amino acids: CASSLRSSGNTIYF. The CDR3 DNA is TGTGCCAGCAGCCTACGGTCCTCTGGAAACACCATATATTTT.

V gene TRBV11-2 combines with J gene TRBJ2-2, with 7 nucleotides matching TRBD1. The junction had 4 bases not matched to a gene; V was cut back by 6 bases and J by 6 bases. CDR1 SGHAT and CDR2 FQNNGV come from the germline V gene. The CDR3 has 13 residues. The chain's CDR3 is CASRSQGAGELFF. In nucleotides, the CDR3 is TGTGCCAGCAGGTCTCAGGGGGCCGGGGAGCTGTTTTTT.